The clone carrying this T cell receptor (beta chain) was detected a few times. The CDR3 is 16 residues long. Germline CDR1 is MNHEY and CDR2 is SMNVEV (reference sequence). V dropped 5 bases and J dropped 3; count of bases not matched to a gene: 9. TCRdb used MiXCR to reprocess the PCR reads, holding one entry per CDR3 protein. The sample lists about 100,000 distinct CDR3 sequences; 35% to 40% were seen once. This entry is derived from a study of molecular identifiers for immune sequencing clone quantification. Turning to the study itself: Five portions were made in replicates from RNA of roughly 18,000 or 92,000 naive CD8 cells, and four underwent sequencing.

The chain combines TRBV27 with TRBJ2-3; TRBD2 matches at 9 bases. This TCR was recovered from a human donor in good health. Some libraries in this study had Jurkat cell RNA spiked in. Sequencing was performed on naive CD8+ T cells from blood, with Jurkat cell RNA spiked in. Noted subset: FACS-sorted CD8+CD4-CCR7+CD45RA+ naive T cells. CDR3 amino acids: CASSILASGITDTQYF. The CDR3, as DNA: TGTGCCAGCAGTATTCTGGCTAGCGGGATAACAGATACGCAGTATTTT.